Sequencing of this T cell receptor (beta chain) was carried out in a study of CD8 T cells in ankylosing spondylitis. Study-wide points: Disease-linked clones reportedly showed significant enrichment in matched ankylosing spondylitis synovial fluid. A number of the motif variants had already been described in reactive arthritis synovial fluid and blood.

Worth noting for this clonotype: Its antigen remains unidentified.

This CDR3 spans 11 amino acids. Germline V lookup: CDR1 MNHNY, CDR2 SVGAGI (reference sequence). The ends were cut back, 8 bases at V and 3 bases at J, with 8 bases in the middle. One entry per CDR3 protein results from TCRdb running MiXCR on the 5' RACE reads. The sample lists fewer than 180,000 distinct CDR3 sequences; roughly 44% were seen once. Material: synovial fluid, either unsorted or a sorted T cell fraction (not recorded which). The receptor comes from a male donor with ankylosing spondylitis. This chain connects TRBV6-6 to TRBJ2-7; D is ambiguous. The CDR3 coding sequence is TGTGCCAGCGGAACAAACTACGAGCAGTACTTC. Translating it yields CASGTNYEQYF.